This entry lists 31 T cell receptor beta chains sequenced from one sample in a study of control samples from healthy donors and cancer patients. Libraries were prepared by immunoSEQ multiplex PCR; TCRdb keeps only in-frame clonotypes and omits some of them. The table lists about 110,000 clones, approximately 91% of them singletons. Sequenced input: blood. These receptors all stem from a woman younger than 35 in good health.

The CDR3: CAIGRAGGSGNEQFF. The CDR3 nucleotides read TGTGCCATCGGGCGTGCGGGGGGGTCGGGGAATGAGCAGTTCTTC. V gene TRBV10-3 combines with J gene TRBJ2-1; 9 bases are a match to TRBD2. There are 15 residues in the CDR3. The germline V gene encodes CDR1 ENHRY and CDR2 SYGVKD. V gave up 8 bases and J gave up 7 bases; unmatched junction bases: 12.

This chain joins TRBV6-1 and TRBJ1-2, with D uncertain. CDR3 size: 13 residues. Germline CDR1 is MNHNS and CDR2 is SASEGT. The germline V and J ends were trimmed by 6 bases and 4 bases, with 12 bases remaining between them. CDR3 in DNA: TGTGCCAGCAGCCCTCAGGCGGGCTATGGCTACACCTTC. This sequence encodes CASSPQAGYGYTF.

This sequence joins TRBV5-8 and TRBJ2-2, with 7 bases lining up with TRBD1. Germline CDR1 reads SGHTS; CDR2 reads YDEGEE. The CDR3 has 17 residues. Unmatched junction bases numbered 11, after V lost 0 bases and J lost 6 bases. CDR3 bases: TGTGCCAGCAGCTTGGCCGTGCAGGGGGTTGGGGCCGGGGAGCTGTTTTTT. Amino acids: CASSLAVQGVGAGELFF.

CDR3 region: CASSTGPGELFF. The CDR3 DNA is TGTGCCAGTTCGACAGGGCCCGGGGAGCTGTTTTTT. The V gene is TRBV19, the J gene TRBJ2-2, with 7 bases that match TRBD1. The V segment lost 8 bases and the J segment 6 bases; nucleotides outside the gene matches: 3. In germline, CDR1 is LNHDA, CDR2 SQIVND (reference sequence). The CDR3 covers 12 residues.

This chain uses TRBV11-3 with TRBJ2-3; a possible D gene is TRBD1 (5 bases). The germline V gene encodes CDR1 SGHNT and CDR2 YENEEA. Trimming shortened V by 4 bases and J by 2 bases, and 13 bases separated the two germline ends. The CDR3 spans 15 residues. The chain's CDR3 is CASSSSGRVTDTQYF. The CDR3 DNA is TGTGCCAGCAGCTCGTCCGGCAGGGTCACAGATACGCAGTATTTT.

In this sample, this clone is medium-sized. This chain joins TRBV9 and TRBJ2-1; TRBD2 matches at 8 bases. The CDR3 has 16 amino acids. With 4 bases clipped from V and 6 bases from J, the junction kept 12 bases outside the gene matches. Germline V gene sequence: CDR1 SGDLS, CDR2 YYNGEE. The CDR3 reads CASSTQTGGAGNEQFF. DNA for the CDR3: TGTGCCAGCAGCACCCAGACCGGGGGGGCCGGCAATGAGCAGTTCTTC.

The J gene is TRBJ2-4, the V gene TRBV5-1; 8 nucleotides line up with TRBD1. Germline CDR1 and CDR2: SGHRS and YFSETQ. The ends lost 2 bases at V and 6 bases at J; junction bases unmatched: 10. The CDR3 extends over 16 amino acids. For the CDR3, the DNA is TGCGCCAGCAGCTTAGCCCCGGGACAGGCGGGAAACATTCAGTACTTC. Its protein is CASSLAPGQAGNIQYF.

This chain connects TRBV3-1 (or the pseudogene TRBV3-2) to TRBJ2-1; 7 nucleotides match TRBD2. Trimming took 1 base from V and 4 from J; bases not matched to a gene: 4. The germline CDR1 and CDR2 sequences are LGHDT and YNNKEL (reference sequence). There are 15 residues in the CDR3. CDR3 nucleotide sequence: TGTGCCAGCAGCCAAGTAGCGGGTACGTACAATGAGCAGTTCTTC. Its protein product is CASSQVAGTYNEQFF.

The V call is TRBV24-1, the J call TRBJ2-2; the D is unclear. Trimming took 4 bases from V and 6 from J, leaving 11 bases between them. The CDR3 totals 14 residues. Germline V gene lookup returns CDR1 KGHDR and CDR2 SFDVKD. The CDR3 region is CATSDPTKAGELFF. CDR3 nucleotide sequence: TGTGCCACCAGTGACCCAACGAAGGCCGGGGAGCTGTTTTTT.

The chain recombines TRBV30 with TRBJ1-1, with TRBD1 as a possible D gene (6 bases). There are 14 residues in the CDR3. Trimming took off 2 bases at V and 0 bases at J, with 10 bases between the two ends. Germline V gene sequence: CDR1 GTSNPN, CDR2 SVGIG (reference sequence). As DNA, the CDR3 is TGTGCCTGGAGTTCACAGGGACTGAACACTGAAGCTTTCTTT. Its protein is CAWSSQGLNTEAFF.

For this clone: Other DNA sequences in the same sample also yield this CDR3. The rearrangement uses TRBV5-1 and TRBJ1-3; D unresolved. Germline V gene lookup returns CDR1 SGHRS and CDR2 YFSETQ. Trimming cost V 0 bases and J 1 base, with 5 bases left between them. The length of the CDR3 is 14 residues. Here the CDR3 reads CASSLGGSGNTIYF. CDR3 in DNA: TGCGCCAGCAGCTTGGGTGGATCTGGAAACACCATATATTTT.

V is TRBV28 and J is TRBJ2-5; D possibly corresponds to TRBD1 (5 bases). CDR3 length: 16 residues. Germline V gives CDR1 MDHEN, CDR2 SYDVKM. Deletions cut 2 bases from V and 1 base from J, with 14 bases between. For the CDR3, the DNA is TGTGCCAGCAGTTTAGGGGCCCAACTATTCCAAGAGACCCAGTACTTC. Encoded protein: CASSLGAQLFQETQYF.

V is TRBV24-1 and J is TRBJ1-2; maybe TRBD1 (5 bases). Trimming took 0 bases from V and 1 from J, leaving 23 bases between them. CDR1 and CDR2 from the germline V gene are KGHDR and SFDVKD. The CDR3 length is 20 residues. CDR3 bases: TGTGCCACCAGTGATTTGCTGCACGGGCAGGACATGGAGATTAACTATGGCTACACCTTC. Protein product: CATSDLLHGQDMEINYGYTF.

This rearrangement joins TRBV5-5 to TRBJ2-3; either TRBD1 or TRBD2 may supply D (5 bases each). The V end was cut by 5 bases, the J end by 3 bases, with 22 bases between. This CDR3 has 17 amino acids. Germline V gene sequence: CDR1 SGHKS, CDR2 YYEKEE (reference sequence). This CDR3 is CASRPLPPGTWTDTQYF. DNA of the CDR3: TGTGCCAGCAGGCCACTGCCTCCCGGGACCTGGACAGATACGCAGTATTTT.

The chain combines TRBV2 with TRBJ1-5; D is ambiguous. This CDR3 is 13 amino acids long. CDR1 and CDR2 from the germline V gene are SNHLY and FYNNEI. V shed 6 bases and J shed 6 bases, with 12 bases lying between them. Here the CDR3 reads CASRYDGSQPQHF. CDR3 bases: TGTGCCAGCAGGTATGACGGGAGTCAGCCCCAGCATTTT.

The chain links TRBV21-1 to TRBJ2-7; the table's D call TRBD1 went unverified against the DNA. TRBV21-1 is a recognized pseudogene. This CDR3 contains 14 residues. The CDR3 protein is CASKQGADSYEQYF. CDR3 bases: TGTGCCAGCAAACAAGGGGCAGACTCCTACGAGCAGTACTTC.

V and J are TRBV21-1 and TRBJ1-2; the DNA was not used to check the table's D call, TRBD1. TRBV21-1 is recorded as a pseudogene. This CDR3 has 17 amino acids. This CDR3 reads CASSKYWGNRAGYGYTF. CDR3 coding DNA: TGTGCCAGCAGCAAATATTGGGGTAACAGGGCCGGCTATGGCTACACCTTC.

This chain connects TRBV5-1 to TRBJ1-5, with D uncertain. V was cut by 0 bases and J by 0 bases, with 16 bases left in between. The CDR3 totals 18 residues. The germline V gene encodes CDR1 SGHRS and CDR2 YFSETQ. CDR3 DNA sequence: TGCGCCAGCAGCTTGGCCCGCTTAGGACTTCATAGCAATCAGCCCCAGCATTTT. It codes for CASSLARLGLHSNQPQHF. Supplemented by reference TRBV5-1 and TRBJ1-5, the full variable domain reads KAGVTQTPRYLIKTRGQQVTLSCSPISGHRSVSWYQQTPGQGLQFLFEYFSETQRNKGNFPGRFSGRQFSNSRSEMNVSTLELGDSALYLCASSLARLGLHSNQPQHFGDGTRLSIL.

This chain connects TRBV7-2 to TRBJ1-5, with D tentatively TRBD1 (6 bases). From germline, CDR1 is SGHTA and CDR2 FQGNSA. Trimming cost V 3 bases and J 6 bases, with 15 bases left between them. CDR3 length: 15 residues. CDR3 in amino acids: CASSFGDARGQPQHF. The CDR3 coding sequence is TGTGCCAGCAGCTTTGGGGACGCCAGGGGTCAGCCCCAGCATTTT.

The chain links TRBV14 to TRBJ1-3; 10 bases map to TRBD1. The J segment lost 0 bases and the V segment lost 2 bases, leaving 7 bases of the junction unmatched. Germline V gives CDR1 SGHDN, CDR2 FVKESK. CDR3 size: 18 residues. As DNA, the CDR3 is TGTGCCAGCAGCCAATCGGGACAGGGGACCTTCTCTGGAAACACCATATATTTT. This encodes CASSQSGQGTFSGNTIYF. The entire variable domain, with the rest obtained from reference TRBV14 and TRBJ1-3, is as follows: EAGVTQFPSHSVIEKGQTVTLRCDPISGHDNLYWYRRVMGKEIKFLLHFVKESKQDESGMPNNRFLAERTGGTYSTLKVQPAELEDSGVYFCASSQSGQGTFSGNTIYFGEGSWLTVV.

The J gene is TRBJ2-1, the V gene TRBV7-3; 10 positions agree with TRBD1. The CDR3 consists of 17 residues. V dropped 2 bases and J dropped 6; count of bases not matched to a gene: 10. From germline, CDR1 is SGHTA and CDR2 FQGTGA. The CDR3 spells CASSLGTGVDSANEQFF. The CDR3, as DNA: TGTGCCAGCAGCTTAGGGACAGGGGTAGATAGTGCCAATGAGCAGTTCTTC.

This chain connects TRBV18 to TRBJ2-2; no firm D call. Trimming stripped 5 bases from V and 6 bases from J, with 10 bases between. There are 13 residues in the CDR3. Per germline, CDR1 KGHSH and CDR2 LQKENI. The CDR3 region is CASSDKGAGELFF. The CDR3 nucleotides are TGTGCCAGCTCAGACAAGGGTGCCGGGGAGCTGTTTTTT.

The chain uses TRBV5-8 and TRBJ1-4; D unclear. V lost 4 bases and J lost 0, with 7 bases in between. The CDR3 totals 14 residues. Germline loops: CDR1 SGHTS, CDR2 YDEGEE. DNA of the CDR3: TGTGCCAGCAGCCGAGATGCAACTAATGAAAAACTGTTTTTT. It is translated as CASSRDATNEKLFF.

This clone was counted once. The rearrangement links TRBV7-8 to TRBJ1-2, with D perhaps TRBD1 (5 bases). Germline CDR1 and CDR2: SGHVS and FQNEAQ. Trimming left V 1 base short and J 4 bases short, with 19 bases between. CDR3 length: 17 amino acids. In DNA form, the CDR3 reads TGTGCCAGCAGCTTAGAGCTTTTGCGGGGACGACCCTATGGCTACACCTTC. Encoded protein: CASSLELLRGRPYGYTF.

By its share, this clone is medium-sized. This CDR3 reads CASSLEFAGEQYF. The CDR3 DNA sequence: TGTGCCAGCAGCTTAGAGTTCGCCGGGGAGCAGTACTTC. The chain is built from TRBV7-6 and TRBJ2-7; D call uncertain. This CDR3 is 13 amino acids long. The ends were cut back, 1 base at V and 7 bases at J, with 11 bases in the middle. Per the germline V gene, CDR1 is SGHVS and CDR2 is FNYEAQ. The variable domain in full, with the rest retrieved from reference TRBV7-6 and TRBJ2-7, is GAGVSQSPRYKVTKRGQDVALRCDPISGHVSLYWYRQALGQGPEFLTYFNYEAQQDKSGLPNDRFSAERPEGSISTLTIQRTEQRDSAMYRCASSLEFAGEQYFGPGTRLTVT.

The J gene is TRBJ2-5, the V gene TRBV6-5; D call uncertain. V lost 7 bases, J lost 4 bases, and 13 bases lay in between. Germline V gene sequence: CDR1 MNHEY, CDR2 SVGAGI. The length of the CDR3 is 13 residues. The CDR3 DNA reads as TGTGCCAGCATACGGCAAGCCATAGAGACCCAGTACTTC. Amino acid sequence: CASIRQAIETQYF.

The genes are TRBV5-4 and TRBJ1-4; the match to TRBD1 covers 8 bases. The ends lost 4 bases at V and 8 bases at J; junction bases unmatched: 7. Germline V CDR1 and CDR2: SGHNT, YYREEE (reference sequence). The length of the CDR3 is 14 residues. In nucleotides, the CDR3 is TGTGCCAGCAGCCCCGGACAGGGAGAGGAAAAACTGTTTTTT. Translated, it gives CASSPGQGEEKLFF.

This chain joins TRBV21-1 and TRBJ1-1; TRBD1 is taken as the D call from the table, unchecked against the DNA. TRBV21-1 is classified as a pseudogene. The CDR3 is 16 amino acids. The CDR3 loop reads CASSKGLSTGSTEAFF. The CDR3 nucleotides read TGTGCCAGCAGCAAGGGGCTTTCGACGGGTAGCACTGAAGCTTTCTTT.

The table lists this clone with a count of one. One end of the junction does not line up with germline, which may come from a read error. The chain has TRBV27 and TRBJ1-2, with 12 positions matching TRBD1. The CDR3 consists of 14 residues. Germline CDR1 MNHEY, CDR2 SMNVEV (reference sequence). As DNA, the CDR3 is TGTGCCAGCAGTTTAGGGACAGGGGGCGATGGGTACACCTTC. It specifies CASSLGTGGDGYTF.

The chain carries TRBV29-1 and TRBJ1-2; 8 nucleotides match TRBD1. CDR1 and CDR2 (germline): SQVTM, ANQGSEA. The CDR3 extends over 14 amino acids. The J segment lost 3 bases and the V segment lost 3 bases, leaving 6 bases of the junction unmatched. DNA for the CDR3: TGCAGCGTTGATTTGGTGACAGGGGACTATGGCTACACCTTC. Amino acids: CSVDLVTGDYGYTF.

On this clone itself: This specimen includes other DNA sequences encoding the same CDR3. The rearrangement links TRBV20-1 to TRBJ2-7; 8 bases line up with TRBD1. Trimming took 3 bases from V and 7 from J; bases not matched to a gene: 8. Germline values: CDR1 DFQATT, CDR2 SNEGSKA (reference sequence). The length of the CDR3 is 13 residues. CDR3 region: CSASTGGRREQYF. The CDR3 DNA follows: TGCAGTGCTAGTACAGGGGGGAGGAGGGAGCAGTACTTC.